This T cell receptor (beta chain) is from a study of T cells in Graves' hyperthyroidism and ophthalmopathy. Study-level information: Peripheral blood was secured at the point of initial diagnosis, before any treatment. General observations from the study: Most clonotypes expanded in thyroid above 0.001 were likewise present in blood. Ophthalmopathy and stable hyperthyroidism were separated by a 13 V-J model.

This clonotype has just a few counts. Antigen specificity is unknown. Inclusion characteristics of ophthalmopathy patients comprised a Clinical Activity Score of at least 3, a NOSPECS grade of at least 4, and duration under 3 months. There were TCR beta CDR3 regions amplified from RNA transcripts. Primed by the HTBI set, a first-round RT-PCR was run on the TCR CDR3. TCRdb reprocessed the multiplex PCR reads via MiXCR and lists one record per CDR3 protein. The table has 450,000 to 650,000 distinct CDR3 sequences, roughly 17% seen once. The clonotype originates from a woman in her late teens or twenties with Graves' ophthalmopathy. Sequencing input: blood.

In DNA form, the CDR3 reads TGTGCCAGCAGGGGACACTCTGGAAACACCATATATTTT. It translates to CASRGHSGNTIYF. The rearrangement joins TRBV11-2 to TRBJ1-3, with D perhaps matching TRBD1 (6 bases). CDR3 size: 13 residues. With 6 bases removed from V and 0 bases from J, the gap between germline ends came to 6 bases. The germline CDR1 and CDR2 sequences are SGHAT and FQNNGV.